This T cell receptor beta chain derives from a study of T cell responses to AZD1222 COVID-19 vaccine. About this clone: Its antigen is as yet unknown.

Study results and limitations: Baseline serology detected seropositivity in only five or six AZD1222 recipients. In a largely white British group with more females than males, clonal diversity was possibly underestimated.

Clones were sequenced by immunoSEQ multiplex PCR, and TCRdb holds only the in-frame ones, with some missing. The table has 100,000 or so clones, approximately 90% seen once. Germline CDR1 reads SQVTM; CDR2 reads ANQGSEA. Trimming took 4 bases from V and 1 from J, leaving 11 bases between them. The CDR3 runs 14 residues. The source material was peripheral blood, sampled 28 days after the second AZD1222 dose. V usage is TRBV29-1 and J usage is TRBJ1-3; no clear D. This clonotype originated in an adult who received the AZD1222 COVID-19 vaccine. The chain's CDR3 is CSVGGRESGNTIYF. As DNA, the CDR3 is TGCAGCGTTGGTGGGAGGGAGTCTGGAAACACCATATATTTT. Complete variable domain (other parts from reference TRBV29-1 and TRBJ1-3): SAVISQKPSRDICQRGTSLTIQCQVDSQVTMMFWYRQQPGQSLTLIATANQGSEATYESGFVIDKFPISRPNLTFSTLTVSNMSPEDSSIYLCSVGGRESGNTIYFGEGSWLTVV.